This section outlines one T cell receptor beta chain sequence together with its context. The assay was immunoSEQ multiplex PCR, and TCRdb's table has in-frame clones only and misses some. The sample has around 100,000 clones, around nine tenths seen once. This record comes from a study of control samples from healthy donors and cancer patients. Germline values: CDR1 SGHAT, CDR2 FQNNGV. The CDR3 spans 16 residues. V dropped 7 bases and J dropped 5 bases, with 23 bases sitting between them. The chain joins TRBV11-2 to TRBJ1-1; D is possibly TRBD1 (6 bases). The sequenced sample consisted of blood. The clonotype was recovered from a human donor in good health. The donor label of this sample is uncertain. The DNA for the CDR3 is TGTGCCAGCATACCCACGGATAAGGGGGGTTCGACTGAAGCTTTCTTT. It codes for CASIPTDKGGSTEAFF.